The entry that follows covers one TCR beta chain sequence. Its specific antigen is unknown. No quality values exist for individual bases; no much larger clone is one base distant. The receptor library was made with 5' RACE. Instrument on record: Illumina HiSeq 2500. The second PCR ran for about 6 to 12 cycles and used a J-beta primer mix along with a sample-barcoded 5' primer. A unique molecular identifier was introduced onto each TCR beta cDNA molecule by a template-switch 5' adaptor carrying 12 random nucleotides. Each sample yielded at least 3 million CDR3-containing paired-end reads. First-strand cDNA was synthesized from all RNA with the Mint cDNA synthesis kit, primed by a TRBC-specific oligonucleotide. All cDNA was treated with uracil-DNA glycosylase and then went through a first 18-cycle PCR with the universal primers M1SS and BC2_uni_R. The study's own analysis went as follows. For normalization, 1 million high-quality reads were randomly selected from each sample, with every read carrying a distinct molecular identifier. Instead of being binned into consensus sequences, reads with shared molecular identifiers were discarded. MiTCR, set to a Q25 quality threshold and the strictest error-elimination algorithm, was used for CDR3 identification, clonotype clustering and error correction. Lower-bound total TCR beta diversity was estimated with a nonparametric unseen species model using Euler transformation. TCRdb took the public reads, trimmed them with fastp at Q25, ran MiXCR for clone calling and kept in-frame beta chains. Each CDR3 protein gets just one entry, which takes the most common genes and DNA from the rows behind it. The V and J calls, along with clone size, are taken from TCRdb and not from the paper's own processing. The sample contains 850,000 to 1,100,000 distinct CDR3 sequences, around two fifths of them found a single time. The top ten clonotypes cover roughly 13% of the sample.

Systemically healthy Caucasian individuals from Russia, 39 in total and aged about 6 to 95 years, were included as donors. Ten milliliters of peripheral blood were collected from each donor into EDTA-treated Vacutainer tubes. PBMCs were isolated by Ficoll-Paque density-gradient centrifugation, with at least 6.5 million obtained per sample. Trizol reagent was used to extract total RNA from PBMCs, with at least 5 micrograms per sample. For every donor, flow cytometry on a PBMC aliquot measured the percentage of naive CD45RAhigh/CD27high T cells. The data originate from a study of blood T cells in healthy people across ages (dated by TCRdb to between 2014 and 2017). A note on the overall study: Template switching captured roughly one uniquely barcoded TCR beta cDNA molecule per two T cells in model experiments. The study measured age-related changes in TCR beta repertoire diversity using deep sequencing normalized with unique cDNA molecular identifiers. Two additional independent replicas of 1 million unique cDNA reads from the same blood draw were analyzed for two donors (one aged 18 to 30 and one aged 80 or older). The donors were divided into four age groups: young (average about 15 years), middle-aged (about 39), aged (roughly 66) and long-lived (about 80). Donors of different ages were randomly distributed across sequencing lanes to avoid experimental bias. What the research found in general, with its limitations: Because the CMV infection status of the donors was unknown, age-related changes in expanded clonotypes may potentially have been confounded. Because profiling used bulk unsorted PBMCs, naive and antigen-experienced compartments could not be compared conclusively. Compared with the aged group, the long-lived group had more naive CD4+ T cells, fewer expanded clones and increased TCR diversity, suggesting age selection. Observed TCR beta diversity per million T cells fell roughly linearly with age, and a significant reduction was already apparent by age roughly 40. There was a strong correlation between observed TCR beta diversity and the percentage of naive T cells measured by flow cytometry. Estimates of total diversity based on one million sequenced T cells were regarded as lower bounds and as underestimates.

The junction shows trimming of 4 bases on V and 4 bases on J, plus 13 bases between the germline ends. The cysteine opens and the phenylalanine closes a CDR3 of 14 amino acids. Kept here is only the CDR3 DNA, which spans 42 bases and is read in frame from base 1. Looking up the germline V gene (reference sequence) yields CDR1 SGHKS and CDR2 YYEKEE. Source material: blood. The chain joins TRBV5-5 to TRBJ2-3, with a weak D call of TRBD1 (6 bases match). The TCR sequence derives from a man younger than 30 in good health. The CDR3 in this case is CASSPTRGPDTQYF. The nucleotides read TGTGCCAGCAGCCCTACCAGGGGCCCAGATACGCAGTATTTT.